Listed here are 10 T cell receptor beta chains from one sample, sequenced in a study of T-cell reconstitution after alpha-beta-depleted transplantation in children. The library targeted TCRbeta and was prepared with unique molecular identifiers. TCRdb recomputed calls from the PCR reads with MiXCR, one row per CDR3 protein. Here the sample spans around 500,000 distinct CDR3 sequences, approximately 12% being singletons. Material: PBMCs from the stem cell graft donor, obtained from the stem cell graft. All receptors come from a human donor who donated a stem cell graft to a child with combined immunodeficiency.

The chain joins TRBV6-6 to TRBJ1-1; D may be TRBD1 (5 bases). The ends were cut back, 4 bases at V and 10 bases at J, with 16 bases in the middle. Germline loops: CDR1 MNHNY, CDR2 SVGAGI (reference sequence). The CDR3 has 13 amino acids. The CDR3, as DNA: TGTGCCAGCAGTTCGGGGAGTCAGCAGGGAGCTTTCTTT. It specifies CASSSGSQQGAFF.

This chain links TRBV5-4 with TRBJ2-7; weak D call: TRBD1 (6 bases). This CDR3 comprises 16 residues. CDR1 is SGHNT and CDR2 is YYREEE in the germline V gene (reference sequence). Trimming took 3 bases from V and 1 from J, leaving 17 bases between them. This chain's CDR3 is CASSWGRDRWSYEQYF. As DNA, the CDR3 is TGTGCCAGCAGCTGGGGACGAGACAGGTGGTCCTACGAGCAGTACTTC.

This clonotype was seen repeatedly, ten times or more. The CDR3 loop reads CSARVIDYNEQFF. DNA of the CDR3: TGCAGTGCTAGAGTCATAGACTACAATGAGCAGTTCTTC. V is TRBV20-1 and J is TRBJ2-1, with no clear D. Trimming left V 1 base short and J 3 bases short, with 7 bases between. Germline V gene lookup returns CDR1 DFQATT and CDR2 SNEGSKA (reference sequence). This CDR3 is 13 amino acids long.

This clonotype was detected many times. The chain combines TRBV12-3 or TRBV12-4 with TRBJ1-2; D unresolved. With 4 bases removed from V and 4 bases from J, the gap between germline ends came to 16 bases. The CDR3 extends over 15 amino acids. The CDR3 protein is CASSSYLRNTYGYTF. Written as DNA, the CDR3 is TGTGCCAGCAGTTCCTACCTCAGGAATACCTATGGCTACACCTTC.

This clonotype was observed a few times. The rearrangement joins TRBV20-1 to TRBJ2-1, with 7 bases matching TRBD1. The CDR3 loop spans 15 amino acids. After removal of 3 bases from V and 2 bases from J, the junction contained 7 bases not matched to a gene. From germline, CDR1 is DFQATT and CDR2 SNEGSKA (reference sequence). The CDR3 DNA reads TGCAGTGCTAGCTTCTACAGGGGACCCTACAATGAGCAGTTCTTC. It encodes CSASFYRGPYNEQFF.

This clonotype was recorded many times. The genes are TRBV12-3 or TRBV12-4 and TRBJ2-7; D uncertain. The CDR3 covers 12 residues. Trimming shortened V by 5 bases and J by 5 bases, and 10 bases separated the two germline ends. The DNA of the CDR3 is TGTGCCAGCAGTAAGGCCGTGGACGAGCAGTACTTC. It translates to CASSKAVDEQYF.

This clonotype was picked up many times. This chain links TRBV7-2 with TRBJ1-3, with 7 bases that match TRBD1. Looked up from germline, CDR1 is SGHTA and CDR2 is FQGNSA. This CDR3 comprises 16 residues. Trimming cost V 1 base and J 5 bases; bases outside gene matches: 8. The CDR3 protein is CASSLGQGLDRNTIYF. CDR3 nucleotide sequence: TGTGCCAGCAGCTTAGGACAGGGTCTGGATAGAAACACCATATATTTT.

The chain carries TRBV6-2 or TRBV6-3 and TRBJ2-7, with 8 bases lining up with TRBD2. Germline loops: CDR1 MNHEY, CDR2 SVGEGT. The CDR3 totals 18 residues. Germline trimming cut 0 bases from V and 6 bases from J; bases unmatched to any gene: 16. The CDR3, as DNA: TGTGCCAGCAGTTACTCCCTTCATAATGCCGGGACTAGGGGCGAGCAGTACTTC. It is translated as CASSYSLHNAGTRGEQYF.

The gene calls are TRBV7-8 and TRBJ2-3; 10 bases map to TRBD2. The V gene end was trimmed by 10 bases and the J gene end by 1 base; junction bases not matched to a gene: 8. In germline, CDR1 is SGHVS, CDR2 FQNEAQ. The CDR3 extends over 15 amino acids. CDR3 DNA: TGTGCCACATACAGCGGGGGGGCTGGCACAGATACGCAGTATTTT. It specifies CATYSGGAGTDTQYF.

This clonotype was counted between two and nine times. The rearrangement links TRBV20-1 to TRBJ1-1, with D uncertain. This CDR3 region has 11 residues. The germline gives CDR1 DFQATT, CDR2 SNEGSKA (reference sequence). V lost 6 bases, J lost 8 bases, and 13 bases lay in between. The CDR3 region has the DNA TGCAGTGCCCTCAAGCTACCCGAAGCTTTCTTT. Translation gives CSALKLPEAFF.